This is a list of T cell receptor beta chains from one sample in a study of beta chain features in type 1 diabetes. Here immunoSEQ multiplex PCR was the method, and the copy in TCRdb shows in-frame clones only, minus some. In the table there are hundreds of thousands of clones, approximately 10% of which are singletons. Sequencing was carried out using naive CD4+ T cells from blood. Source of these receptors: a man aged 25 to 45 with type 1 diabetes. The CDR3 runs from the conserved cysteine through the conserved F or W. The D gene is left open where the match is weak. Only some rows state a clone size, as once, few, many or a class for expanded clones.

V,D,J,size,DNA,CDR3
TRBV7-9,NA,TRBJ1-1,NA,TGTGCCAGCAGCACCCAAGGGGGAGCTTTCTTT,CASSTQGGAFF
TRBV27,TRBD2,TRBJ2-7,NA,TGTGCCAGCAGTTTCGGGGGGATATCCTACGAGCAGTACTTC,CASSFGGISYEQYF
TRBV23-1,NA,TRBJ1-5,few,TGCGCCAGCAGTCAATCAGGGGGAGTTTGCAGGGGTTATAGCAATCAGCCCCAGCATTTT,CASSQSGGVCRGYSNQPQHF
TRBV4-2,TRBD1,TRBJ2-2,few,TGTGCCAGCAGCCAAGACGGGACAGATCCCGGGGAGCTGTTTTTT,CASSQDGTDPGELFF
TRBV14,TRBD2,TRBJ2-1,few,TGTGCCAGCAGCCAATTAGCGGGGGGGACTGCGTACAATGAGCAGTTCTTC,CASSQLAGGTAYNEQFF
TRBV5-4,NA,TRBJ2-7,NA,TGTGCCAGCAGCTTATCCGGGACACCCCACAGGCAGTACTTC,CASSLSGTPHRQYF
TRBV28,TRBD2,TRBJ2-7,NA,TGTGCCAGCACATCCGCTAGCGGGGAGACCTACGAGCAGTACTTC,CASTSASGETYEQYF
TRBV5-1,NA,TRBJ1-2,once,TGCGCCAGCAGCTACCTTCCAGGGGAGGGGAATGGCTACACCTTC,CASSYLPGEGNGYTF
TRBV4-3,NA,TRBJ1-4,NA,TGCGCCAGCAGCCAAGATCTACGGGAGGGAGAAAAACTGTTTTTT,CASSQDLREGEKLFF
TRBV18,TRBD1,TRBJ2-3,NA,TGTGCCAATGGACAGGGAGGAGATACGCAGTATTTT,CANGQGGDTQYF
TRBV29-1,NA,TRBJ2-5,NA,TGCAGCGTTGAAGGTAGGGGACATGCCAGAGGAGAGACCCAGTACTTC,CSVEGRGHARGETQYF
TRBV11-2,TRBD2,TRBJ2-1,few,TGTGCCAGCAGCAGCCGGGACTACCCCTACAATGAGCAGTTCTTC,CASSSRDYPYNEQFF
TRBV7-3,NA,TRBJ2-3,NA,TGTGCCAGCAGCCTAAGCACAGATACGCAGTATTTT,CASSLSTDTQYF
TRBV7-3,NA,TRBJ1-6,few,TGTGCCAGCAGCTTAGGGGACAATGATTCACCCCTCCACTTT,CASSLGDNDSPLHF
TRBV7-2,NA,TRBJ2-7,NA,TGTGCCAGCAGCTTTGCAGCCAAGCGGGAGCAGTACTTC,CASSFAAKREQYF
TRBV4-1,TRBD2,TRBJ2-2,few,TGCGCCAGCTCCCTCTGGACTAGCGGGGGGCCCGGCACCGGGGAGCTGTTTTTT,CASSLWTSGGPGTGELFF
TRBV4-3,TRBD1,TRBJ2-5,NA,TGCGCCAGCAGCCAGGGGGACAGAGTGTACCAAGAGACCCAGTACTTC,CASSQGDRVYQETQYF
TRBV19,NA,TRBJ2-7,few,TGTGCCAGTAGTCCACGGGGGACAGACTCCTACGAGCAGTACTTC,CASSPRGTDSYEQYF
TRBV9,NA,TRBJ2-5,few,TGTGCCAGCAGCCAAAGCCCGCAAGAGACCCAGTACTTC,CASSQSPQETQYF
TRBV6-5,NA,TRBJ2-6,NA,TGTGCCAGCAGTATGGAGGCGGATAGGGCCAACGTCCTGACTTTC,CASSMEADRANVLTF
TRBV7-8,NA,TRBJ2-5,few,TGTGCCAGCAGCTTCAGGGAAGAGACCCAGTACTTC,CASSFREETQYF
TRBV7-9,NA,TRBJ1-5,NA,TGTGCCAGCAGCTCGACAGTTCCCTATAGCAATCAGCCCCAGCATTTT,CASSSTVPYSNQPQHF
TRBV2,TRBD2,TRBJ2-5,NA,TGTGCCAGCAACACCTCCCCCGGGACTAGCGGGCAAGAGACCCAGTACTTC,CASNTSPGTSGQETQYF
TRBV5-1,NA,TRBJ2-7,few,TGCGCCAGCAGCTTATCCAGGGCCTACGAGCAGTACTTC,CASSLSRAYEQYF
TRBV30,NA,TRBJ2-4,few,TGTGCCTGGAGCCCCCGGGGTGTTAGCAAAAACATTCAGTACTTC,CAWSPRGVSKNIQYF
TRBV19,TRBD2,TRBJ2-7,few,TGTGCCAGTAGTGTCGGGACTAGCGTAACCTACGAGCAGTACTTC,CASSVGTSVTYEQYF
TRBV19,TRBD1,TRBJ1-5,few,TGTGCCAGTAGTATCGAAGGACAGGGTAATCAGCCCCAGCATTTT,CASSIEGQGNQPQHF
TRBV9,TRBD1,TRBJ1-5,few,TGTGCCAGCAGCGCCGGGACAGGGAATCAGCCCCAGCATTTT,CASSAGTGNQPQHF
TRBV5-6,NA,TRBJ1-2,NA,TGTGCCAGCAGCTTGGGAGGGTCGGAGGGCTACACCTTC,CASSLGGSEGYTF
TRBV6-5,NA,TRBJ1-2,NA,TGTGCCAGCAGTTACGAACAGAACTACTATGGCTACACCTTC,CASSYEQNYYGYTF
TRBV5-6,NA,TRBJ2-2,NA,TGTGCCAGCAGCTCGACAGTCGCGAACACCGGGGAGCTGTTTTTT,CASSSTVANTGELFF
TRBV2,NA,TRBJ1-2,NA,TGTGCCAGCAGTGAAGTAGTTGGGGGGGGTTCTGGCTACACCTTC,CASSEVVGGGSGYTF
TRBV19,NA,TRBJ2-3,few,TGTGCCAGTAGTATGTCAAGCGGGCCTAGCACAGATACGCAGTATTTT,CASSMSSGPSTDTQYF
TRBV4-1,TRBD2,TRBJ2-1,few,TGCGCCAGCAGCCAAGATCGGAGTAGCGGGGGGGGCAATGAGCAGTTCTTC,CASSQDRSSGGGNEQFF
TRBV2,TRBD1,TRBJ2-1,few,TGTGCCAGCCCACGACAGGGGTGTGAGCAGTTCTTC,CASPRQGCEQFF
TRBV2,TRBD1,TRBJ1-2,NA,TGTGCCAGCAGTGTAACAGGGGAGGCTGGCTACACCTTC,CASSVTGEAGYTF
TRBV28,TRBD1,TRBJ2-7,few,TGTGCCAGCAGCTCGACAGGGGCGTCCTACGAGCAGTACTTC,CASSSTGASYEQYF
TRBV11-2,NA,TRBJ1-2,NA,TGTGCCAGCAGCTTAGATTCTACAGGGAGAAACGGCTACACCTTC,CASSLDSTGRNGYTF
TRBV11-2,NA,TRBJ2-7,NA,TGTGCCAGCAGCCAGCTATCACAGGGCTACGAGCAGTACTTC,CASSQLSQGYEQYF
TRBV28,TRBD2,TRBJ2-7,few,TGTGCCAGCACCCTGGGGGGACTAAACTACGAGCAGTACTTC,CASTLGGLNYEQYF
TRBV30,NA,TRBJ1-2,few,TGTGCCTGGAGTTGTACGTGGGGGCCTGGCTACACCTTC,CAWSCTWGPGYTF
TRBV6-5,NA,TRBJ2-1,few,TGTGCCAGCAGTTATCTAGCGAGAGACAATGAGCAGTTCTTC,CASSYLARDNEQFF
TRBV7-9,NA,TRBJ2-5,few,TGTGCCAGCAGCTTACCCAGGGGAATAGAGACCCAGTACTTC,CASSLPRGIETQYF
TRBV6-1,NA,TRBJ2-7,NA,TGTGCCAGCAGTGAAGCGGGCCCCTACGAGCAGTACTTC,CASSEAGPYEQYF
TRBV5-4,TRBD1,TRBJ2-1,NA,TGTGCCAGCAGCCTCGGTAGAGGGGGCATGGGTGAGCAGTTCTTC,CASSLGRGGMGEQFF
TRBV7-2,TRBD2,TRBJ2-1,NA,TGTGCCAGCAGCAGACGGACTAGCGGGGGGGTCTATGAGCAGTTCTTC,CASSRRTSGGVYEQFF
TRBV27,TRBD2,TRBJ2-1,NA,TGTGCCAGCAGTTTACCTCTCGGGATGCGGGGGGGGAATGAGCAGTTCTTC,CASSLPLGMRGGNEQFF
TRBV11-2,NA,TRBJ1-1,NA,TGTGCCAGCAGCACCCTAGTGTCGAACACTGAAGCTTTCTTT,CASSTLVSNTEAFF
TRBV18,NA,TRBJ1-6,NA,TGTGCCAGCTCACCTGGATCGGGGGTTACTTTTTCACCCCTCCACTTT,CASSPGSGVTFSPLHF
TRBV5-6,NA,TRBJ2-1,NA,TGTGCCAGCAGCTTGGCCCATCACAATGAGCAGTTCTTC,CASSLAHHNEQFF
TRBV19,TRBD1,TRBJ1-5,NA,TGTGCCAGTAGTAGAGACAGGGATCAGCCCCAGCATTTT,CASSRDRDQPQHF
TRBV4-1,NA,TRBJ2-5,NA,TGCGCCAGCAGCCAAGGTGCGGGCCAAGAGACCCAGTACTTC,CASSQGAGQETQYF
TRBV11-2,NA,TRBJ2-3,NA,TGTGCCAGCAGCTTTGGGGCGGCCGCAGATACGCAGTATTTT,CASSFGAAADTQYF